This passage covers 30 T cell receptor beta chains from one sample sequenced in a study of Graves' ophthalmopathy and Graves' hyperthyroidism. TCR beta CDR3 regions were amplified from RNA transcripts. First-round RT-PCR used HTBI primers; second-round multiplex PCR followed. Via MiXCR, TCRdb re-called the multiplex PCR reads, giving one row per CDR3 protein. Of roughly 600,000 distinct CDR3 sequences listed, roughly 40% are singletons. The sample comprised peripheral blood or thyroid tissue (not recorded which). The receptors were gathered from an adult man with Graves' hyperthyroidism.

This clonotype occurred many times. This chain uses TRBV12-3 or TRBV12-4 with TRBJ1-2; no clear D. V was pared by 8 bases and J by 4 bases, with 14 bases between. This CDR3 is built from 13 residues. CDR3 sequence (DNA): TGTGCCAGCGCCAAAATAGGAGTCTATGGCTACACCTTC. This sequence encodes CASAKIGVYGYTF.

J is TRBJ1-1 and V is TRBV20-1; D perhaps matches TRBD1 (6 bases). This CDR3 region has 13 residues. The V and J ends lost 5 bases and 1 base respectively, with 11 bases between them. Germline CDR1 and CDR2: DFQATT and SNEGSKA (reference sequence). CDR3: CSAEKQGNTEAFF. CDR3 DNA sequence: TGCAGTGCTGAAAAACAGGGGAACACTGAAGCTTTCTTT.

This clonotype has ten or more counts. The chain couples TRBV29-1 to TRBJ2-5; tentative D call: TRBD1 (5 bases). This CDR3 spans 15 amino acids. The germline CDR1 and CDR2 sequences are SQVTM and ANQGSEA. V dropped 0 bases and J dropped 2 bases, with 13 bases sitting between them. CDR3 amino acids: CSVEDVLGRQETQYF. DNA for the CDR3: TGCAGCGTTGAAGATGTTCTGGGGCGACAAGAGACCCAGTACTTC.

This clonotype has a count of ten or more. The chain recombines TRBV7-9 with TRBJ1-6; D ambiguous. V was pared by 3 bases and J by 5 bases, with 11 bases between. The CDR3 has 15 amino acids. Germline V gene data show CDR1 as SEHNR and CDR2 as FQNEAQ (reference sequence). CDR3 in amino acids: CASSFAPIDNSPLHF. The CDR3 nucleotides are TGTGCCAGCAGCTTCGCACCTATCGATAATTCACCCCTCCACTTT.

This clonotype was found a few times. J is TRBJ2-7 and V is TRBV2; TRBD1 matches 7 bases. The CDR3 spans 14 residues. Germline V gene lookup returns CDR1 SNHLY and CDR2 FYNNEI. Unmatched junction bases numbered 9, after V lost 6 bases and J lost 4 bases. The CDR3 here is CASRFGTANYEQYF. CDR3 coding DNA: TGTGCCAGCAGATTTGGGACAGCAAATTACGAGCAGTACTTC.

The sample holds many counts of this clonotype. The CDR3 DNA reads as TGTGCCAGCAGTGGATCGGATGAAAAACTGTTTTTT. As protein: CASSGSDEKLFF. The chain carries TRBV12-3 or TRBV12-4 and TRBJ1-4; the D is unclear. Trimming removed 5 bases at V and 6 bases at J, with 7 bases between. The CDR3 contains 12 residues.

This clonotype was detected many times. DNA for the CDR3: TGTGCCAGCAGGTTGGAAGGGATTACCTACGAGCAGTACTTC. Its protein product is CASRLEGITYEQYF. This sequence joins TRBV2 and TRBJ2-7; D unresolved. Germline V gene sequence: CDR1 SNHLY, CDR2 FYNNEI. V lost 6 bases and J 2 bases, leaving 14 bases between the germline ends. This CDR3 is 14 amino acids long. The complete variable domain, with remaining parts taken from reference TRBV2 and TRBJ2-7, reads EPEVTQTPSHQVTQMGQEVILRCVPISNHLYFYWYRQILGQKVEFLVSFYNNEISEKSEIFDDQFSVERPDGSNFTLKIRSTKLEDSAMYFCASRLEGITYEQYFGPGTRLTVT.

This clonotype came up many times. The chain has TRBV20-1 and TRBJ1-1, with D unresolved. Germline-derived CDR1 and CDR2 are DFQATT and SNEGSKA (reference sequence). The CDR3 runs to 14 residues. The V end was cut by 7 bases, the J end by 2 bases, with 17 bases between. The chain's CDR3 is CSGRVRELNTEAFF. The CDR3 nucleotides are TGCAGTGGCCGGGTTCGGGAGCTTAACACTGAAGCTTTCTTT.

The chain links TRBV5-1 to TRBJ2-3; 7 bases fit TRBD2. The CDR3 contains 12 residues. Trimming cost V 4 bases and J 9 bases; bases outside gene matches: 5. The germline CDR1 and CDR2 sequences are SGHRS and YFSETQ. The CDR3 bases are TGCGCCAGCAGCGAAGCGGGATTGACGCAGTATTTT. Protein product: CASSEAGLTQYF.

Many counts were recorded for this clonotype. This rearrangement joins TRBV2 to TRBJ1-3, with D unclear. Per germline, CDR1 SNHLY and CDR2 FYNNEI. The germline V and J ends were trimmed by 2 bases and 0 bases, with 8 bases remaining between them. CDR3 size: 15 residues. CDR3 in DNA: TGTGCCAGCAGTGAATCAGGCCTCTCTGGAAACACCATATATTTT. This codes for CASSESGLSGNTIYF.

The J gene is TRBJ1-1, the V gene TRBV2, with 7 bases identical to TRBD1. Matching the DNA end better, TRBJ2-3 makes the J call doubtful. The CDR3 runs to 16 residues. The germline gives CDR1 SNHLY, CDR2 FYNNEI. This chain's CDR3 is CASSVSTGMDTDTQYF. The CDR3 DNA sequence: TGTGCCAGCAGTGTCTCGACAGGGATGGACACAGATACGCAGTATTTT.

This chain joins TRBV6-1 and TRBJ1-4, with TRBD1 matching over 10 bases. CDR3 length: 14 residues. The V gene end was trimmed by 8 bases and the J gene end by 8 bases; junction bases not matched to a gene: 8. Per germline, CDR1 MNHNS and CDR2 SASEGT. The CDR3 sequence: CASADRGQMEKLFF. CDR3 in DNA: TGTGCCAGCGCAGACAGGGGGCAAATGGAAAAACTGTTTTTT.

This clonotype was counted between two and nine times. The chain has TRBV5-6 and TRBJ2-7; 11 bases are shared with TRBD2. V dropped 1 base and J dropped 0; count of bases not matched to a gene: 21. The CDR3 spans 22 residues. Germline CDR1 reads SGHDT; CDR2 reads YYEEEE. The CDR3 region has the DNA TGTGCCAGCAGCTTGTACGCGAGGGGGACTAGCGGCTTGTTTACAACCTCCTACGAGCAGTACTTC. This codes for CASSLYARGTSGLFTTSYEQYF.

The rearrangement links TRBV29-1 to TRBJ2-7; TRBD2 matches 10 bases. The CDR3 is 12 residues long. CDR1 and CDR2 (germline): SQVTM, ANQGSEA. V trimming: 8 bases; J trimming: 2 bases; junction bases outside the gene matches: 3. CDR3 amino acids: CSLGLATYEQYF. The CDR3 nucleotides are TGCAGCTTGGGACTAGCGACCTACGAGCAGTACTTC.

The J gene is TRBJ2-1, the V gene TRBV19, with 7 bases fitting TRBD2. Germline trimming cut 1 base from V and 12 bases from J; bases unmatched to any gene: 6. Germline-derived CDR1 and CDR2 are LNHDA and SQIVND (reference sequence). This CDR3 region has 13 residues. The CDR3 DNA reads as TGTGCCAGTAGTATAGGAGGGACTATGCGGCAGTTCTTC. It encodes CASSIGGTMRQFF.

This clonotype has just a few counts. A much more abundant neighbour one base away suggests this may be a read error. The chain has TRBV5-1 and TRBJ2-6, with D uncertain. Germline loops: CDR1 SGHRS, CDR2 YFSETQ. V lost 2 bases to trimming and J lost 0 bases, with 3 bases between them. The CDR3 consists of 14 residues. For the CDR3, the DNA is TGCGCCAGCAGCTTCGACTCTGGGGCCAACGTCCTGACTTTC. Translation: CASSFDSGANVLTF. Complete variable domain (other parts from reference TRBV5-1 and TRBJ2-6): KAGVTQTPRYLIKTRGQQVTLSCSPISGHRSVSWYQQTPGQGLQFLFEYFSETQRNKGNFPGRFSGRQFSNSRSEMNVSTLELGDSALYLCASSFDSGANVLTFGAGSRLTVL.

The chain couples TRBV11-2 to TRBJ1-2; D gene uncertain. Germline CDR1 SGHAT, CDR2 FQNNGV. CDR3 length: 13 amino acids. V lost 0 bases to trimming and J lost 4 bases, with 6 bases between them. Here the CDR3 reads CASSLEVGYGYTF. The CDR3 DNA is TGTGCCAGCAGCTTAGAAGTGGGCTATGGCTACACCTTC.

This clonotype was counted many times. The rearrangement links TRBV24-1 to TRBJ1-4; D not certain. Per germline, CDR1 KGHDR and CDR2 SFDVKD. The CDR3 contains 13 residues. V lost 5 bases and J lost 4, with 7 bases in between. CDR3 sequence (DNA): TGTGCCACCAGTGCGGAGGGTAATGAAAAACTGTTTTTT. It specifies CATSAEGNEKLFF.

This clonotype was found a few times. This chain links TRBV6-5 with TRBJ1-4, with 9 bases identical to TRBD1. Germline V gene lookup returns CDR1 MNHEY and CDR2 SVGAGI. V trimming: 6 bases; J trimming: 0 bases; junction bases outside the gene matches: 5. This CDR3 is built from 16 residues. The CDR3, as DNA: TGTGCCAGCAGCCGATGGACAGGGGCAACTAATGAAAAACTGTTTTTT. Protein sequence: CASSRWTGATNEKLFF.

This clonotype has a count of ten or more. This chain uses TRBV6-1 with TRBJ2-2; no definite D call. CDR3 length equals 12 residues. CDR1 and CDR2 (germline): MNHNS, SASEGT. Trimming stripped 10 bases from V and 4 bases from J, with 10 bases between. The CDR3 sequence: CATYEFTGELFF. The CDR3 DNA sequence: TGTGCCACCTACGAATTCACCGGGGAGCTGTTTTTT.

As regards this clonotype: This may be a read error, as it is one base from a much larger clone. This chain joins TRBV14 and TRBJ1-4; D remains unclear. Trimming shortened V by 4 bases and J by 5 bases, and 14 bases separated the two germline ends. Germline CDR1 reads SGHDN; CDR2 reads FVKESK. The CDR3 consists of 15 residues. As DNA, the CDR3 is TGTGCCAGCAGCCTCGGCAGGCGTTCGAATGAAAAACTGTTTTTT. Amino acids: CASSLGRRSNEKLFF. Combining the CDR3 with reference TRBV14 and TRBJ1-4 gives the whole variable domain EAGVTQFPSHSVIEKGQTVTLRCDPISGHDNLYWYRRVMGKEIKFLLHFVKESKQDESGMPNNRFLAERTGGTYSTLKVQPAELEDSGVYFCASSLGRRSNEKLFFGSGTQLSVL.

This clonotype was detected many times. The CDR3 sequence: CSGETQNTEAFF. CDR3 in DNA: TGCAGCGGTGAGACGCAGAACACTGAAGCTTTCTTT. The V gene is TRBV29-1, the J gene TRBJ1-1; D remains ambiguous. The V gene lost 7 bases and the J gene lost 1 base, with 10 bases spanning the gap. Germline-derived CDR1 and CDR2 are SQVTM and ANQGSEA. The CDR3 sequence is 12 residues long.

V gene TRBV7-2 combines with J gene TRBJ2-5, with TRBD2 identical over 10 bases. Per the germline V gene, CDR1 is SGHTA and CDR2 is FQGNSA. The CDR3 covers 16 residues. V lost 5 bases, J lost 0 bases, and 6 bases stayed unmatched. The CDR3 DNA sequence: TGTGCCAGCAGCCTACTAGCGGGACTAGACCAAGAGACCCAGTACTTC. It encodes CASSLLAGLDQETQYF.

The sample holds a few counts of this clonotype. The chain joins TRBV18 to TRBJ1-1, with D unresolved. The CDR3 totals 12 residues. Germline CDR1 and CDR2: KGHSH and LQKENI. The V end lost 6 bases, the J end lost 1 base, and 6 bases lay between the germline ends. The CDR3 bases are TGTGCCAGCTCCAAGCAGAACACTGAAGCTTTCTTT. Protein: CASSKQNTEAFF.

This clonotype was seen repeatedly, ten times or more. This sequence joins TRBV10-3 and TRBJ1-2, with 7 positions matching TRBD1. The V and J ends lost 7 bases and 8 bases, in that order; junction bases with no gene match: 10. The CDR3 sequence is 13 residues long. Per the germline V gene, CDR1 is ENHRY and CDR2 is SYGVKD. CDR3 sequence reads: CAITGTADSGYTF. CDR3 bases: TGTGCCATCACTGGGACAGCCGATTCAGGCTACACCTTC.

The chain joins TRBV30 to TRBJ2-7; 12 bases line up with TRBD2. The germline gives CDR1 GTSNPN, CDR2 SVGIG (reference sequence). V lost 2 bases, J lost 2 bases, and 4 bases stayed unmatched. This CDR3 contains 15 residues. CDR3 sequence (DNA): TGTGCCTGGAGTAAACTAGCGGGAGGAGCCTACGAGCAGTACTTC. Amino acid sequence: CAWSKLAGGAYEQYF.

This clonotype was observed a single time. The junction differs from germline at one of its ends, possibly a read error. The chain has TRBV5-6 and TRBJ1-2, with TRBD1 matching 7 bases. The CDR3 length is 15 residues. Germline V CDR1 and CDR2: SGHDT, YYEEEE. The CDR3 DNA is TGTGCCAGCAGCACGGGGTCAGGGGGTTACTATGGCTGCACCTTC. It specifies CASSTGSGGYYGCTF.

The sample holds many counts of this clonotype. V and J are TRBV6-5 and TRBJ1-6, with 7 bases matching TRBD1. The CDR3 runs 14 residues. V lost 5 bases and J lost 7; bases outside the gene matches: 5. Germline assignment: CDR1 MNHEY and CDR2 SVGAGI. The CDR3 DNA reads as TGTGCCAGCAGTCCCGGGACAGTGAATTCACCCCTCCACTTT. Translating it yields CASSPGTVNSPLHF.

The sample holds a few counts of this clonotype. This chain joins TRBV6-5 and TRBJ1-3; D ambiguous. Per the germline V gene, CDR1 is MNHEY and CDR2 is SVGAGI. The CDR3 runs to 15 residues. V was cut by 5 bases and J by 0 bases, with 11 bases left in between. The CDR3 here is CASSEAGYSGNTIYF. The CDR3 region has the DNA TGTGCCAGCAGTGAAGCGGGCTACTCTGGAAACACCATATATTTT.

Points on this clonotype: The junction departs from germline at one end; a sequencing error may be responsible. The chain recombines TRBV24-1 with TRBJ2-2; 8 positions match TRBD1. CDR3 length: 15 residues. The V gene's germline CDR1 is KGHDR and CDR2 SFDVKD. CDR3 loop: CATRGGTGFNGELFF. The CDR3 DNA sequence: TGCGCCACCAGAGGAGGGACAGGCTTTAACGGGGAGCTGTTTTTT.